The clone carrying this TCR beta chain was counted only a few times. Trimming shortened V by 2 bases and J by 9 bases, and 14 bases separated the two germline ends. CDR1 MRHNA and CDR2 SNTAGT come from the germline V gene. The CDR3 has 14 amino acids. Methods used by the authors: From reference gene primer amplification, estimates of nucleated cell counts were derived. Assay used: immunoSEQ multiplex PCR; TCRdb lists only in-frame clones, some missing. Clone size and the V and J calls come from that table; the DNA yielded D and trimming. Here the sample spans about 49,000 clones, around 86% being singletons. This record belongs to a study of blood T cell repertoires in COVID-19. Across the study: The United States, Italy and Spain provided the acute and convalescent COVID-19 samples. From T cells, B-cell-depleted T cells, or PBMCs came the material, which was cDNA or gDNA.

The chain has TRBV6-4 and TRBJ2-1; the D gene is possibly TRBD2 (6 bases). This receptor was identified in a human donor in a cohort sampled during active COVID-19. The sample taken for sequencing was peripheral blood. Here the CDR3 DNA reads TGTGCCAGCAGTGACATGGGCGTGGGGGGTGAGCAGTTCTTC. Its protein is CASSDMGVGGEQFF.